A selection of T cell receptor beta chains follows, all from one sample in a study of T cells in Graves' hyperthyroidism and ophthalmopathy. From the multiplex PCR reads, TCRdb called clonotypes with MiXCR, one entry per CDR3 protein. The profile shows approximately 500,000 distinct CDR3 sequences, around 46% of them singletons. Sequencing used peripheral blood or thyroid tissue (not recorded which). Source of these receptors: a woman younger than 30 with Graves' hyperthyroidism. Each CDR3 is given with its conserved first and last residue. The D gene is left open where the match is weak. Clone size, where shown, is once, few, many, or a class for clones that have expanded.

d_gene: TRBD2; v_gene: TRBV7-8; abundance: NA; j_gene: TRBJ2-7; CDR3aa: CASSFGTSGISGEQYF; CDR3nt: TGTGCCAGCAGCTTCGGGACTAGCGGCATCTCGGGGGAGCAGTACTTC
d_gene: TRBD2; v_gene: TRBV29-1; abundance: once; j_gene: TRBJ2-7; CDR3aa: CSVEGLAGGSHYEQYF; CDR3nt: TGCAGCGTTGAAGGACTAGCGGGAGGCAGCCACTACGAGCAGTACTTC
d_gene: TRBD1; v_gene: TRBV10-3; abundance: NA; j_gene: TRBJ2-7; CDR3aa: CAISGQGGVHEQYF; CDR3nt: TGTGCCATCAGTGGACAGGGGGGGGTCCACGAGCAGTACTTC
d_gene: NA; v_gene: TRBV20-1; abundance: many; j_gene: TRBJ2-6; CDR3aa: CSAKIRGANVLTF; CDR3nt: TGCAGTGCTAAGATTCGCGGGGCCAACGTCCTGACTTTC
d_gene: NA; v_gene: TRBV12-5; abundance: many; j_gene: TRBJ1-5; CDR3aa: CASGLDPGGNQPQHF; CDR3nt: TGTGCTAGTGGTTTGGACCCCGGAGGGAATCAGCCCCAGCATTTT
d_gene: NA; v_gene: TRBV7-2; abundance: NA; j_gene: TRBJ2-5; CDR3aa: CASSRVGDQETQYF; CDR3nt: TGTGCCAGCAGCCGGGTGGGAGATCAAGAGACCCAGTACTTC
d_gene: TRBD1; v_gene: TRBV7-9; abundance: NA; j_gene: TRBJ1-4; CDR3aa: CASRGQGALNEKLFF; CDR3nt: TGTGCCAGCAGAGGACAGGGGGCGCTCAATGAAAAACTGTTTTTT
d_gene: NA; v_gene: TRBV9; abundance: few; j_gene: TRBJ2-7; CDR3aa: CAHRTTTGAQYEQYF; CDR3nt: TGTGCTCACCGTACCACCACGGGGGCTCAGTACGAGCAGTACTTC
d_gene: NA; v_gene: TRBV10-3; abundance: NA; j_gene: TRBJ2-6; CDR3aa: CAISQDTGIDVLTF; CDR3nt: TGTGCCATCAGCCAGGATACAGGGATCGACGTCCTAACTTTC
d_gene: TRBD1; v_gene: TRBV29-1; abundance: NA; j_gene: TRBJ1-4; CDR3aa: CSVEMQGVREKLFF; CDR3nt: TGCAGCGTTGAGATGCAGGGGGTTCGTGAAAAACTGTTTTTT
d_gene: NA; v_gene: TRBV9; abundance: many; j_gene: TRBJ1-2; CDR3aa: CASSVGPDSNYGYTF; CDR3nt: TGTGCCAGCAGCGTAGGGCCCGACTCTAACTATGGCTACACCTTC
d_gene: TRBD1; v_gene: TRBV5-1; abundance: NA; j_gene: TRBJ1-1; CDR3aa: CASSPGDSMNTEAFF; CDR3nt: TGTGCCAGCAGCCCCGGGGACAGTATGAACACTGAAGCTTTCTTT
d_gene: NA; v_gene: TRBV2; abundance: NA; j_gene: TRBJ1-1; CDR3aa: CASSPRQGVLNTEAFF; CDR3nt: TGTGCCAGCTCACCAAGGCAGGGTGTTTTGAACACTGAAGCTTTCTTT
d_gene: NA; v_gene: TRBV6-2/TRBV6-3; abundance: many; j_gene: TRBJ2-7; CDR3aa: CASSYEGYYEQYF; CDR3nt: TGTGCCAGCAGTTACGAGGGATACTACGAGCAGTACTTC
d_gene: NA; v_gene: TRBV10-3; abundance: few; j_gene: TRBJ2-3; CDR3aa: CAISLGLSDTQYF; CDR3nt: TGTGCCATCAGCTTGGGTCTTTCAGATACGCAGTATTTT
d_gene: NA; v_gene: TRBV6-1; abundance: many; j_gene: TRBJ2-6; CDR3aa: CASSQGYGANVLTF; CDR3nt: TGTGCCAGCAGTCAGGGGTATGGGGCCAACGTCCTGACTTTC
d_gene: TRBD2; v_gene: TRBV4-1; abundance: many; j_gene: TRBJ2-7; CDR3aa: CASSQDGLAGASPSYEQYF; CDR3nt: TGCGCCAGCAGCCAAGATGGGCTAGCGGGAGCATCTCCCTCCTACGAGCAGTACTTC
d_gene: TRBD2; v_gene: TRBV7-9; abundance: many; j_gene: TRBJ2-7; CDR3aa: CASSLVGGGVGEQYF; CDR3nt: TGTGCCAGCAGCTTAGTTGGGGGAGGGGTCGGCGAGCAGTACTTC
d_gene: TRBD2; v_gene: TRBV6-5; abundance: once; j_gene: TRBJ2-3; CDR3aa: CASSGPLAGSLDTQYF; CDR3nt: TGTGCCAGCAGTGGACCCTTAGCGGGTAGTTTAGATACGCAGTATTTT
d_gene: TRBD2; v_gene: TRBV7-2; abundance: NA; j_gene: TRBJ2-5; CDR3aa: CASRAGLAGGTQYF; CDR3nt: TGTGCCAGCAGGGCAGGACTAGCGGGAGGGACCCAGTACTTC
d_gene: NA; v_gene: TRBV6-5; abundance: many; j_gene: TRBJ1-4; CDR3aa: CASSFDPTGKLFF; CDR3nt: TGTGCCAGCAGTTTCGACCCAACCGGAAAACTGTTTTTT
d_gene: TRBD2; v_gene: TRBV4-1; abundance: many; j_gene: TRBJ2-7; CDR3aa: CASSSGTSGRAFYEQYF; CDR3nt: TGCGCCAGCAGCTCCGGGACTAGCGGGAGGGCGTTTTACGAGCAGTACTTC
d_gene: TRBD2; v_gene: TRBV6-1; abundance: NA; j_gene: TRBJ2-7; CDR3aa: CASSRTSGISGEQYF; CDR3nt: TGTGCCAGCAGTCGGACTAGCGGCATCTCGGGGGAGCAGTACTTC
d_gene: NA; v_gene: TRBV20-1; abundance: NA; j_gene: TRBJ2-7; CDR3aa: CSATFYLSYEQYF; CDR3nt: TGCAGTGCTACATTCTACCTGTCCTACGAGCAGTACTTC
d_gene: NA; v_gene: TRBV25-1; abundance: once; j_gene: TRBJ1-4; CDR3aa: CASTGDEKLFF; CDR3nt: TGTGCCAGCACGGGGGATGAAAAACTGTTTTTT
d_gene: NA; v_gene: TRBV12-3/TRBV12-4; abundance: many; j_gene: TRBJ2-5; CDR3aa: CASSFPEKETQYF; CDR3nt: TGTGCCAGCAGTTTCCCAGAGAAAGAGACCCAGTACTTC
d_gene: NA; v_gene: TRBV7-3; abundance: NA; j_gene: TRBJ2-7; CDR3aa: CASSLTRDRATGGPSEQYF; CDR3nt: TGTGCCAGCAGCTTAACTCGGGACAGGGCGACGGGAGGGCCTTCCGAGCAGTACTTC
d_gene: TRBD1; v_gene: TRBV20-1; abundance: NA; j_gene: TRBJ2-7; CDR3aa: CSYSTGFEVYEQYF; CDR3nt: TGCAGTTACTCGACAGGGTTTGAGGTCTACGAGCAGTACTTC
d_gene: NA; v_gene: TRBV20-1; abundance: many; j_gene: TRBJ1-1; CDR3aa: CSARDSAGAEAFF; CDR3nt: TGCAGTGCTAGAGATAGCGCAGGGGCTGAAGCTTTCTTT
d_gene: NA; v_gene: TRBV7-2; abundance: many; j_gene: TRBJ2-5; CDR3aa: CASSNSRSETQYF; CDR3nt: TGTGCCAGCAGCAATAGCCGGTCCGAGACCCAGTACTTC
d_gene: NA; v_gene: TRBV10-3; abundance: NA; j_gene: TRBJ1-1; CDR3aa: CAISRLMNTEAFF; CDR3nt: TGTGCCATCAGTAGACTTATGAACACTGAAGCTTTCTTT
d_gene: TRBD2; v_gene: TRBV24-1; abundance: NA; j_gene: TRBJ2-3; CDR3aa: CATSPASGPSSTDTQYF; CDR3nt: TGTGCCACCAGTCCGGCTAGCGGGCCCTCTAGCACAGATACGCAGTATTTT
d_gene: TRBD2; v_gene: TRBV7-2; abundance: NA; j_gene: TRBJ2-4; CDR3aa: CASSPEPAGGVAKNIQYF; CDR3nt: TGTGCCAGCAGCCCGGAACCAGCCGGGGGGGTAGCCAAAAACATTCAGTACTTC
d_gene: NA; v_gene: TRBV29-1; abundance: many; j_gene: TRBJ2-5; CDR3aa: CSVRRQLGLRETQYF; CDR3nt: TGCAGCGTGAGGAGACAGCTAGGTCTCCGGGAGACCCAGTACTTC
d_gene: TRBD2; v_gene: TRBV2; abundance: few; j_gene: TRBJ2-7; CDR3aa: CASSEGAGDSYNEQYF; CDR3nt: TGTGCCAGCAGTGAAGGAGCGGGAGACTCCTACAATGAGCAGTACTTC
d_gene: NA; v_gene: TRBV14; abundance: many; j_gene: TRBJ1-2; CDR3aa: CASSQATLLTGGYTF; CDR3nt: TGTGCCAGCAGCCAAGCAACGCTTTTAACCGGCGGCTACACCTTC
d_gene: NA; v_gene: TRBV3-1; abundance: NA; j_gene: TRBJ2-7; CDR3aa: CASSHSRDGIYEQYF; CDR3nt: TGTGCCAGCAGCCATTCCCGCGACGGTATATACGAGCAGTACTTC
d_gene: NA; v_gene: TRBV29-1; abundance: NA; j_gene: TRBJ2-5; CDR3aa: CSVEGYGETQYF; CDR3nt: TGCAGCGTTGAAGGATATGGGGAGACCCAGTACTTC
d_gene: NA; v_gene: TRBV19; abundance: once; j_gene: TRBJ2-7; CDR3aa: CASSSPRTESSYEQYF; CDR3nt: TGTGCCAGTAGTTCCCCGAGGACAGAGAGCTCCTACGAGCAGTACTTC
d_gene: TRBD1; v_gene: TRBV19; abundance: NA; j_gene: TRBJ2-2; CDR3aa: CASSMGRDRTTGELFF; CDR3nt: TGTGCCAGTAGTATGGGGCGGGACAGGACCACCGGGGAGCTGTTTTTT
d_gene: NA; v_gene: TRBV29-1; abundance: NA; j_gene: TRBJ1-1; CDR3aa: CSLRTGTTEAFF; CDR3nt: TGCAGCTTGAGAACAGGGACAACTGAAGCTTTCTTT
d_gene: NA; v_gene: TRBV7-9; abundance: many; j_gene: TRBJ1-2; CDR3aa: CASSYSGRDYGYTF; CDR3nt: TGTGCCAGCAGCTATAGCGGGAGGGACTATGGCTACACCTTC
d_gene: NA; v_gene: TRBV11-2; abundance: many; j_gene: TRBJ2-7; CDR3aa: CASSSPGPRAYEQYF; CDR3nt: TGTGCCAGCAGCTCTCCAGGACCGAGAGCCTACGAGCAGTACTTC
d_gene: NA; v_gene: TRBV3-1; abundance: NA; j_gene: TRBJ2-5; CDR3aa: CASSQAGDVKTQYF; CDR3nt: TGTGCCAGCAGCCAAGCGGGAGATGTAAAGACCCAGTACTTC
d_gene: NA; v_gene: TRBV7-9; abundance: NA; j_gene: TRBJ2-6; CDR3aa: CASTEQGANVLTF; CDR3nt: TGTGCCAGCACCGAACAGGGGGCCAACGTCCTGACTTTC
d_gene: TRBD1; v_gene: TRBV24-1; abundance: many; j_gene: TRBJ1-5; CDR3aa: CATSEQGSQPQHF; CDR3nt: TGTGCCACCAGCGAACAGGGGTCTCAGCCCCAGCATTTT
d_gene: NA; v_gene: TRBV12-5; abundance: NA; j_gene: TRBJ2-1; CDR3aa: CASGLVLTGHNEQFF; CDR3nt: TGTGCTAGTGGTTTGGTGCTAACGGGGCACAATGAGCAGTTCTTC
d_gene: NA; v_gene: TRBV5-8; abundance: many; j_gene: TRBJ1-2; CDR3aa: CASSINSGTATNGYTF; CDR3nt: TGTGCCAGCAGCATTAATTCCGGGACGGCTACCAATGGCTACACCTTC